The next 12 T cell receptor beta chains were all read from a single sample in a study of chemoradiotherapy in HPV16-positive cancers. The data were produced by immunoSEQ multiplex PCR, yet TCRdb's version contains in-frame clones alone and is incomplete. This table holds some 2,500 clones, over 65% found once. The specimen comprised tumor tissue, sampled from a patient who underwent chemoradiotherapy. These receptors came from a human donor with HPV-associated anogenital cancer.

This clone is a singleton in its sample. CDR3 sequence reads: CSVGGANTEAFF. CDR3 bases: TGCAGCGTTGGAGGGGCGAACACTGAAGCTTTCTTT. The chain joins TRBV29-1 to TRBJ1-1; D is possibly TRBD1 (5 bases). The CDR3 is 12 residues long. V was trimmed by 4 bases and J by 1 base, leaving 7 bases between them. The germline CDR1 and CDR2 sequences are SQVTM and ANQGSEA.

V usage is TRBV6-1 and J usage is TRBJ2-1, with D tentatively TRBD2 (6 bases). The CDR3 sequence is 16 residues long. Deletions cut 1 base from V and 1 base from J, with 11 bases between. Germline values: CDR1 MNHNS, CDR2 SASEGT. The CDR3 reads CASSEGRGGSYNEQFF. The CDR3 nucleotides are TGTGCCAGCAGTGAAGGACGTGGGGGGTCCTACAATGAGCAGTTCTTC.

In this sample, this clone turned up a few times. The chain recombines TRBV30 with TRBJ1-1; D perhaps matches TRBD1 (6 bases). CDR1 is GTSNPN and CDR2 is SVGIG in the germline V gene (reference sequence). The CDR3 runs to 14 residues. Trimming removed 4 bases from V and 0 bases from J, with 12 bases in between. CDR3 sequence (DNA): TGTGCCTGGAATTTCGGACAGCTGAACACTGAAGCTTTCTTT. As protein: CAWNFGQLNTEAFF.

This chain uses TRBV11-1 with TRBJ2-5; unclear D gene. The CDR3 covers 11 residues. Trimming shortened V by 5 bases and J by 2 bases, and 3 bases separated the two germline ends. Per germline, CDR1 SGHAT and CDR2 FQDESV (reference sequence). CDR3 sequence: CASSKQETQYF. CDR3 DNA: TGTGCCAGCAGCAAGCAAGAGACCCAGTACTTC.

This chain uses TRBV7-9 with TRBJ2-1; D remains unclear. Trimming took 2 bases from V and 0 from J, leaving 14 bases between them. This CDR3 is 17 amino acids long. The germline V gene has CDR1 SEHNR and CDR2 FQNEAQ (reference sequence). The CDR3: CASSLFGGWSSYNEQFF. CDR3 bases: TGTGCCAGCAGCTTATTCGGCGGTTGGAGCTCCTACAATGAGCAGTTCTTC.

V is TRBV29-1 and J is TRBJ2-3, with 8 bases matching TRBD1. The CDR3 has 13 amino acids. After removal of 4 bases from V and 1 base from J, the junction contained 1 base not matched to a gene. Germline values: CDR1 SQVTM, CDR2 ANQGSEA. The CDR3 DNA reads TGCAGCGTTGTGACAGGGGGCACAGATACGCAGTATTTT. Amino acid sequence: CSVVTGGTDTQYF.

The CDR3 here is CASSSLRANYGYTF. The CDR3 region has the DNA TGTGCCAGTAGTTCTTTAAGGGCTAACTATGGCTACACCTTC. The chain has TRBV19 and TRBJ1-2; D is uncertain. This CDR3 has 14 residues. Germline CDR1 reads LNHDA; CDR2 reads SQIVND (reference sequence). Trimming took off 5 bases at V and 0 bases at J, with 10 bases between the two ends.

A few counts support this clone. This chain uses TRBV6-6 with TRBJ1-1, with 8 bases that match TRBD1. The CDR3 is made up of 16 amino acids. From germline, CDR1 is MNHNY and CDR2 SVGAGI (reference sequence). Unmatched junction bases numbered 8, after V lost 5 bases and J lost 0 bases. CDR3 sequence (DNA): TGTGCCAGCAGTACCTGGACAGGGAGGATGAACACTGAAGCTTTCTTT. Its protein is CASSTWTGRMNTEAFF.

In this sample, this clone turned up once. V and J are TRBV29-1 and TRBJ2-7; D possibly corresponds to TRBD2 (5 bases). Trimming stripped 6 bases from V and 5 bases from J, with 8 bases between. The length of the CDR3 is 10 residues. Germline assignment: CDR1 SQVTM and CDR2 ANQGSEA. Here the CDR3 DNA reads TGCAGCGTCACTAGTAACGAGCAGTACTTC. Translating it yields CSVTSNEQYF.

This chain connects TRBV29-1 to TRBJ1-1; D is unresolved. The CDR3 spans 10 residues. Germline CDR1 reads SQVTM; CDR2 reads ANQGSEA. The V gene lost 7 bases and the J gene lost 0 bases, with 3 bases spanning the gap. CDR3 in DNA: TGCAGCGCGGTGAACACTGAAGCTTTCTTT. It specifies CSAVNTEAFF.

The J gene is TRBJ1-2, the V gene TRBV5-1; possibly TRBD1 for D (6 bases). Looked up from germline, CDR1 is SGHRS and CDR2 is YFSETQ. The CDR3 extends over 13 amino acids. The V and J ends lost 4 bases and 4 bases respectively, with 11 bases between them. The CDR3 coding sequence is TGCGCCAGCAGCCCCCAGACAGGCTATGGCTACACCTTC. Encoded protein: CASSPQTGYGYTF.

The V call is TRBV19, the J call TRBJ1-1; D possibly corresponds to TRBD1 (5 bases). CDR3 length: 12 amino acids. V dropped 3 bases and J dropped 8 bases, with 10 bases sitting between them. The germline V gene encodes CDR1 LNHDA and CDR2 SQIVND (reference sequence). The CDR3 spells CASSMWAGEAFF. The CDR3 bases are TGTGCCAGTAGTATGTGGGCAGGGGAAGCTTTCTTT.